Below, one TCR beta chain is given with its context. TCRdb's table, derived via immunoSEQ multiplex PCR, lists solely in-frame clones and lacks some. The sample has 25,000 to 35,000 clones, 90% to 95% seen once. This CDR3 has 15 residues. This entry belongs to a study of T cells in localized non-small cell lung cancer. The sequences come from PBMCs, collected before any cancer treatment. The TCR sequence derives from a man aged 35-75 years with stage II lung adenocarcinoma. The V gene is TRBV21-1, the J gene TRBJ2-1; the table's D call, TRBD1, was not checked against the DNA. TRBV21-1 is noted as a pseudogene. CDR3: CASSKWTELHNEQFF. Here the CDR3 DNA reads TGTGCCAGCAGCAAGTGGACAGAGCTCCACAATGAGCAGTTCTTC.